The next 19 T cell receptor beta chains were all read from a single sample in a study of T cells in Graves' hyperthyroidism and ophthalmopathy. Amplified TCR beta CDR3 regions came from RNA transcripts. First-round RT-PCR with HTBI primers amplified the TCR CDR3 region. TCRdb called the multiplex PCR reads again in MiXCR, with one record for every CDR3 protein. The table shows a few hundred thousand distinct CDR3 sequences, with around 13% occurring only once. What was sequenced was blood. All receptors derive from a woman in her thirties or forties with Graves' hyperthyroidism.

This clonotype showed up just a few times. The chain joins TRBV4-2 to TRBJ2-7; 8 positions match TRBD2. Looked up from germline, CDR1 is LGHNA and CDR2 is YNFKEQ. The CDR3 sequence is 15 residues long. V lost 5 bases and J lost 3; bases outside the gene matches: 9. Here the CDR3 reads CASSSEGLAGYEQYF. In DNA, the CDR3 is TGTGCCAGCAGCTCAGAGGGGCTAGCGGGCTACGAGCAGTACTTC.

The chain combines TRBV27 with TRBJ2-7; 11 nucleotides align to TRBD2. With 8 bases clipped from V and 9 bases from J, the junction kept 12 bases outside the gene matches. Germline V gene lookup returns CDR1 MNHEY and CDR2 SMNVEV (reference sequence). The CDR3 runs 14 residues. The CDR3 region is CASRRTSGSHAQYF. CDR3 DNA: TGTGCCAGCCGGAGGACTAGCGGGTCTCACGCGCAGTACTTC.

This clonotype was recorded at least ten times. V gene TRBV6-2 or TRBV6-3 combines with J gene TRBJ2-1; TRBD1 aligns across 7 bases. Germline values: CDR1 MNHEY, CDR2 SVGEGT. CDR3 length: 15 residues. V shed 4 bases and J 8 bases; nucleotides not matched to a gene: 11. CDR3 coding DNA: TGTGCCAGCAGTTCAGCGACAGGGTTGAGTTATGAGCAGTTCTTC. Protein sequence: CASSSATGLSYEQFF.

At least ten counts were recorded for this clonotype. This chain links TRBV27 with TRBJ1-6; perhaps TRBD1 as D (6 bases). The CDR3 runs 15 residues. V lost 5 bases and J lost 7, with 15 bases in between. Germline assignment: CDR1 MNHEY and CDR2 SMNVEV (reference sequence). The CDR3 nucleotides read TGTGCCAGCAGTCCAATAGGACAGATGAATTCACCCCTCCACTTT. Its translation: CASSPIGQMNSPLHF.

This clonotype was counted ten times or more. The chain carries TRBV24-1 and TRBJ1-5; TRBD1 might be the D (5 bases). This CDR3 comprises 13 residues. Looked up from germline, CDR1 is KGHDR and CDR2 is SFDVKD. The V end lost 10 bases, the J end lost 7 bases, and 16 bases lay between the germline ends. The CDR3 spells CATRGDSGQPQHF. CDR3 in DNA: TGTGCCACACGAGGGGATAGTGGACAGCCCCAGCATTTT.

This clonotype was observed a few times. The chain employs TRBV19 and TRBJ1-1; D possibly corresponds to TRBD1 (5 bases). The germline CDR1 and CDR2 sequences are LNHDA and SQIVND (reference sequence). With 8 bases removed from V and 4 bases from J, the gap between germline ends came to 23 bases. This CDR3 comprises 16 residues. The CDR3 here is CASRNIIQGGGTEAFF. CDR3 DNA: TGTGCCAGTCGAAATATTATCCAGGGAGGAGGCACTGAAGCTTTCTTT. Based on the CDR3 plus reference TRBV19 and TRBJ1-1, the full variable domain is DGGITQSPKYLFRKEGQNVTLSCEQNLNHDAMYWYRQDPGQGLRLIYYSQIVNDFQKGDIAEGYSVSREKKESFPLTVTSAQKNPTAFYLCASRNIIQGGGTEAFFGQGTRLTVV.

This clonotype was detected many times. The chain is built from TRBV27 and TRBJ2-1; maybe TRBD2 (6 bases). From germline, CDR1 is MNHEY and CDR2 SMNVEV (reference sequence). The ends were cut back, 2 bases at V and 4 bases at J, with 12 bases in the middle. CDR3 length equals 15 residues. Written as DNA, the CDR3 is TGTGCCAGCAGTTTAAGGCTAGCGCTATACAATGAGCAGTTCTTC. Residues: CASSLRLALYNEQFF.

This clonotype was seen a few times. The chain uses TRBV20-1 and TRBJ2-7; no clear D gene. Between the trimmed V and J ends, which lost 0 bases and 7 bases, there was a span of 10 bases. This CDR3 has 12 amino acids. Germline lookup yields CDR1 DFQATT and CDR2 SNEGSKA (reference sequence). CDR3 protein: CSARDLPGEQYF. In DNA, the CDR3 is TGCAGTGCTAGAGACCTCCCTGGGGAGCAGTACTTC.

This clonotype was found many times. V and J are TRBV28 and TRBJ2-3, with D tentatively TRBD1 (6 bases). V was trimmed by 7 bases and J by 1 base, leaving 21 bases between them. This CDR3 region has 17 residues. Per the germline V gene, CDR1 is MDHEN and CDR2 is SYDVKM. CDR3 loop: CASKRGYLFPRTDTQYF. CDR3 bases: TGTGCCAGCAAAAGGGGGTACTTATTCCCGCGCACAGATACGCAGTATTTT.

This clonotype has ten or more counts. The CDR3 DNA reads TGTGCCAGCAGATCTCGCGGCTCAGGTGGTGAGCAGTACTTC. Protein sequence: CASRSRGSGGEQYF. The chain carries TRBV28 and TRBJ2-7; D gene uncertain. The CDR3 has 14 amino acids. The germline V gene has CDR1 MDHEN and CDR2 SYDVKM. Trimming stripped 6 bases from V and 7 bases from J, with 19 bases between.

At least ten counts were recorded for this clonotype. The chain recombines TRBV10-2 with TRBJ2-7; 7 positions match TRBD2. V was pared by 7 bases and J by 2 bases, with 5 bases of the junction left unmatched. This CDR3 contains 13 residues. Germline V gene data show CDR1 as WSHSY and CDR2 as SAAADI. The CDR3, as DNA: TGCGCCAGCACTAACGCGGGGGCCTACGAGCAGTACTTC. Translation: CASTNAGAYEQYF.

This clonotype was detected only a few times. The chain uses TRBV7-3 and TRBJ2-7; TRBD2 matches at 8 bases. Germline assignment: CDR1 SGHTA and CDR2 FQGTGA. The CDR3 runs 15 residues. Trimming removed 2 bases from V and 2 bases from J; junction bases left unmatched: 5. The CDR3 here is CASSLYAGGTYEQYF. The CDR3, as DNA: TGTGCCAGCAGCTTATATGCGGGGGGAACCTACGAGCAGTACTTC. The complete variable domain, with remaining parts taken from reference TRBV7-3 and TRBJ2-7, reads GAGVSQTPSNKVTEKGKYVELRCDPISGHTALYWYRQSLGQGPEFLIYFQGTGAADDSGLPNDRFFAVRPEGSVSTLKIQRTERGDSAVYLCASSLYAGGTYEQYFGPGTRLTVT.

This clonotype has ten or more counts. The chain recombines TRBV28 with TRBJ2-3; the match to TRBD2 covers 8 bases. Germline-derived CDR1 and CDR2 are MDHEN and SYDVKM. The J segment lost 5 bases and the V segment lost 5 bases, leaving 6 bases of the junction unmatched. The CDR3 length is 14 residues. CDR3 protein: CASSRSGSGDTQYF. The CDR3 region has the DNA TGTGCCAGCAGTCGCAGCGGGAGCGGAGATACGCAGTATTTT.

This chain joins TRBV6-1 and TRBJ2-4, with D hard to call. Looked up from germline, CDR1 is MNHNS and CDR2 is SASEGT. V lost 1 base and J 0 bases, leaving 10 bases between the germline ends. The CDR3 has 16 residues. The CDR3 region is CASSEVELLAKNIQYF. The CDR3 DNA reads TGTGCCAGCAGTGAAGTCGAATTACTAGCCAAAAACATTCAGTACTTC.

This clonotype was counted at least ten times. This chain joins TRBV3-1 and TRBJ2-1; 11 bases map to TRBD2. Germline CDR1 reads LGHDT; CDR2 reads YNNKEL (reference sequence). V lost 3 bases and J lost 8; bases outside the gene matches: 6. CDR3 length equals 15 residues. Here the CDR3 DNA reads TGTGCCAGCAGCCAGACAGGACTAGCGGGCGATGAGCAGTTCTTC. As protein: CASSQTGLAGDEQFF.

Ten or more counts support this clonotype. J is TRBJ1-1 and V is TRBV20-1; D is unclear. Trimming took 0 bases from V and 0 from J, leaving 5 bases between them. The CDR3 length is 13 residues. Germline values: CDR1 DFQATT, CDR2 SNEGSKA (reference sequence). This CDR3 is CSARDELNTEAFF. The CDR3, as DNA: TGCAGTGCTAGAGATGAGCTGAACACTGAAGCTTTCTTT.

Details on this clonotype: Being one base from a much bigger clone, this may be a read error. The V call is TRBV12-3 or TRBV12-4, the J call TRBJ2-7; possible D gene TRBD2, 6 bases. The CDR3 runs 16 residues. The V and J ends lost 5 bases and 7 bases respectively, with 24 bases between them. CDR3 loop: CASSARLRDDDNEQYF. The CDR3 nucleotides read TGTGCCAGCAGTGCTAGGCTGCGGGACGACGACAATGAGCAGTACTTC.

This clonotype was seen a handful of times. The chain joins TRBV3-1 to TRBJ2-7, with unresolved D. Trimming left V 1 base short and J 3 bases short, with 7 bases between. Germline CDR1 LGHDT, CDR2 YNNKEL (reference sequence). The CDR3 loop spans 13 amino acids. The CDR3 region is CASSQARNYEQYF. The CDR3 DNA sequence: TGTGCCAGCAGCCAAGCTAGGAACTACGAGCAGTACTTC.

This clonotype was counted ten times or more. V usage is TRBV2 and J usage is TRBJ2-4, with D tentatively TRBD2 (6 bases). The V gene's germline CDR1 is SNHLY and CDR2 FYNNEI. The CDR3 has 13 residues. The ends were cut back, 7 bases at V and 3 bases at J, with 10 bases in the middle. CDR3 sequence reads: CASKLGGKNIQYF. Written as DNA, the CDR3 is TGTGCCAGCAAGTTGGGAGGCAAAAACATTCAGTACTTC.